These T cell receptor beta chains were read from a single sample in a study of cytomegalovirus exposure and HLA in healthy donors. Sequenced by immunoSEQ multiplex PCR; TCRdb stores in-frame clones only, minus some. The sample gives about 120,000 clones, around 79% of which show up once; about 3.5% is in the top ten. Sequencing was carried out using PBMCs. These receptors all come from a woman in her 30s in good health and CMV-seropositive. Both conserved end residues are part of each CDR3.

v_gene	j_gene	CDR3aa
TRBV7-3	TRBJ2-2	CASSAGGELFF
TRBV19	TRBJ2-3	CASSTPLATSASRDTQYF
TRBV6-1	TRBJ2-4	CASSEVSGRYIQYF
TRBV6-5	TRBJ1-2	CASSYPGSGYTF
TRBV28	TRBJ1-6	CASSIDRGGSPLHF
TRBV29-1	TRBJ1-2	CSVELGPKNYGYTF
TRBV4-1	TRBJ2-1	CASSQVGGYNEQFF
TRBV27	TRBJ2-7	CASSLVGTTEQYF
TRBV5-1	TRBJ2-2	CASSSNTGELFF
TRBV5-1	TRBJ1-1	CASSSGQGQLTEAFF
TRBV5-1	TRBJ1-6	CASSFGGQGTNSPLHF
TRBV6-6	TRBJ1-2	CASSYSGGVKNYGYTF
TRBV5-5	TRBJ2-5	CASSLPGGPETQYF
TRBV2	TRBJ1-2	CASSEGYNRGYGYTF
TRBV29-1	TRBJ2-1	CSVEFLQGRNNEQFF
TRBV28	TRBJ1-3	CASIRGGVKAGNTIYF
TRBV7-2	TRBJ1-2	CASSPRQGEAYGYTF
TRBV6-4	TRBJ2-1	CASSRTSGPYNEQFF
TRBV10-3	TRBJ2-1	CAISVTSGGEFNEQFF
TRBV11-3	TRBJ2-7	CASSLGQGTEQYF
TRBV4-2	TRBJ1-1	CASSQEATGITEAFF
TRBV4-1	TRBJ2-4	CASSPGGKNIQYF
TRBV28	TRBJ1-2	CASSSTRQGLGYTF
TRBV6-1	TRBJ2-1	CASSELASGGEEQFF
TRBV6-1	TRBJ2-2	CASRWSTGELFF
TRBV4-1	TRBJ2-5	CASSRLAQEAQYF
TRBV6-5	TRBJ2-7	CASSLSGELYEQYF
TRBV5-6	TRBJ1-2	CASSATGYGYTF
TRBV7-6	TRBJ1-2	CASSLGIRGGYTF
TRBV29-1	TRBJ1-2	CSYAPSAEGYTF
TRBV4-3	TRBJ1-1	CASSPGQGATEAFF
TRBV6-1	TRBJ2-3	CASSDGGTSGGSSDTQYF
TRBV19	TRBJ1-5	CATTRGAYQPQHF
TRBV12-5	TRBJ2-5	CASGAGTLGETQYF
TRBV4-3	TRBJ2-2	CASSRGQNTGELFF
TRBV5-1	TRBJ2-7	CASSQGLAGGTYEQYF
TRBV6-5	TRBJ1-1	CASSDSLNTEAFF
TRBV5-1	TRBJ2-1	CASSLGTGGSNEQFF
TRBV9	TRBJ2-1	CASSGGGAYNEQFF
TRBV7-8	TRBJ1-2	CASSPRDSTHGYTF